This TCR beta chain is from a study of T cell responses to AZD1222 COVID-19 vaccine. This CDR3 spans 14 amino acids. Per germline, CDR1 LGHDT and CDR2 YNNKEL (reference sequence). After removal of 5 bases from V and 3 bases from J, the junction contained 3 bases not matched to a gene. A remark on this clone: The antigen is not known.

Measured with immunoSEQ multiplex PCR; TCRdb has only the in-frame clones, and not every one. The sample contains fewer than 150,000 clones, roughly 93% of which appear only once. Findings and limits, study-wide: Baseline antibody screening turned up just a handful of seropositive AZD1222 recipients. It was only after the peak T cell response that any repertoires were sampled. Among the donors, most were white British and more were female, and clonal diversity was possibly underestimated.

V gene TRBV3-1 (or the pseudogene TRBV3-2) combines with J gene TRBJ1-5; 8 bases fit TRBD1. The material was peripheral blood, obtained on day 0 of AZD1222 vaccination. The TCR originated in an adult in good health. The CDR3 DNA reads as TGTGCCAGCAGCTGGGGACAGGTCAATCAGCCCCAGCATTTT. It specifies CASSWGQVNQPQHF.